This passage covers 24 T cell receptor beta chains from one sample sequenced in a study of cytomegalovirus exposure and HLA in healthy donors. The PCR made use of 60 Vbeta and 13 Jbeta primers. Clones were read by immunoSEQ multiplex PCR, and TCRdb kept only the in-frame ones, dropping some. Among some 150,000 clones listed, more than 80% were seen once. Sequencing input: PBMCs. Receptors were obtained from a woman between 45 and 65 years old in good health and CMV-seronegative.

This clone is a singleton in its sample. The rearrangement links TRBV5-1 to TRBJ2-7, with TRBD1 matching 8 bases. The ends lost 4 bases at V and 7 bases at J; junction bases unmatched: 13. From germline, CDR1 is SGHRS and CDR2 YFSETQ. The CDR3 covers 15 residues. The CDR3 region is CASSQGQGLKIEQYF. The CDR3 DNA follows: TGCGCCAGCAGCCAAGGACAGGGACTCAAGATTGAGCAGTACTTC. Looking up the rest from reference TRBV5-1 and TRBJ2-7 gives the full variable domain: KAGVTQTPRYLIKTRGQQVTLSCSPISGHRSVSWYQQTPGQGLQFLFEYFSETQRNKGNFPGRFSGRQFSNSRSEMNVSTLELGDSALYLCASSQGQGLKIEQYFGPGTRLTVT.

The genes are TRBV5-4 and TRBJ2-2; TRBD2 aligns across 7 bases. This CDR3 is 14 amino acids long. Germline CDR1 SGHNT, CDR2 YYREEE (reference sequence). Losses at the gene ends were 3 bases for V and 6 bases for J; bases not matched to a gene: 5. The CDR3 region is CASSSERGAGELFF. CDR3 DNA sequence: TGTGCCAGCAGCTCCGAGCGGGGTGCCGGGGAGCTGTTTTTT.

The V call is TRBV28, the J call TRBJ2-1; tentative D call: TRBD2 (7 bases). Germline assignment: CDR1 MDHEN and CDR2 SYDVKM. The CDR3 totals 15 residues. The V end was cut by 5 bases, the J end by 7 bases, with 18 bases between. CDR3 amino acids: CASSPPGGPLNEQFF. The DNA for the CDR3 is TGTGCCAGCAGTCCCCCGGGGGGCCCTTTGAATGAGCAGTTCTTC.

The V gene is TRBV5-6, the J gene TRBJ1-1, with 7 bases identical to TRBD1. Germline CDR1 is SGHDT and CDR2 is YYEEEE. J lost 0 bases, V lost 4 bases, and 9 bases had no gene match. The CDR3 contains 16 residues. The CDR3 DNA is TGTGCCAGCAGCGATCCGGGACAGAGCATGAACACTGAAGCTTTCTTT. This gives the protein CASSDPGQSMNTEAFF.

J is TRBJ1-2 and V is TRBV20-1; no clear D. The germline CDR1 and CDR2 sequences are DFQATT and SNEGSKA (reference sequence). This CDR3 is 9 amino acids long. Trimming removed 3 bases from V and 11 bases from J, with 7 bases in between. In DNA form, the CDR3 reads TGCAGTGCTAGCGCGGGGTACACCTTC. It yields the protein CSASAGYTF.

The chain couples TRBV4-3 to TRBJ1-6; 11 nucleotides align to TRBD1. The CDR3 loop spans 15 amino acids. V gave up 0 bases and J gave up 9 bases; unmatched junction bases: 1. Germline values: CDR1 LGHNA, CDR2 YSLEER. In nucleotides, the CDR3 is TGCGCCAGCAGCCAAGAAGGGACAGGGGGTTCACCCCTCCACTTT. Translating it yields CASSQEGTGGSPLHF.

J is TRBJ2-1 and V is TRBV20-1, with 7 bases identical to TRBD2. The germline V gene has CDR1 DFQATT and CDR2 SNEGSKA (reference sequence). This CDR3 region has 10 residues. V lost 7 bases, J lost 10 bases, and 4 bases stayed unmatched. The CDR3 reads CSVLSGEQFF. The CDR3 DNA follows: TGCAGTGTACTTAGCGGGGAGCAGTTCTTC.

The genes are TRBV18 and TRBJ2-5; weak D call: TRBD2 (6 bases). The CDR3 loop spans 14 amino acids. V was shortened by 3 bases and J by 0 bases, with 8 bases between the two germline ends. Germline values: CDR1 KGHSH, CDR2 LQKENI. The DNA for the CDR3 is TGTGCCAGCTCACCGACGGGAGACCAAGAGACCCAGTACTTC. Translation: CASSPTGDQETQYF.

The rearrangement uses TRBV5-1 and TRBJ1-5, with 10 positions matching TRBD1. V lost 3 bases, J lost 7 bases, and 7 bases stayed unmatched. There are 15 residues in the CDR3. Germline V lookup: CDR1 SGHRS, CDR2 YFSETQ. CDR3 sequence reads: CASSSTGGAEQPQHF. As DNA, the CDR3 is TGCGCCAGCAGCTCGACAGGGGGCGCGGAGCAGCCCCAGCATTTT. Full variable domain (remainder filled in from reference TRBV5-1 and TRBJ1-5): KAGVTQTPRYLIKTRGQQVTLSCSPISGHRSVSWYQQTPGQGLQFLFEYFSETQRNKGNFPGRFSGRQFSNSRSEMNVSTLELGDSALYLCASSSTGGAEQPQHFGDGTRLSIL.

The chain has TRBV28 and TRBJ1-1; D gene uncertain. The V and J ends lost 8 bases and 0 bases respectively, with 16 bases between them. CDR1 is MDHEN and CDR2 is SYDVKM in the germline V gene. The CDR3 loop spans 15 amino acids. This CDR3 is CASYQVGYMNTEAFF. CDR3 DNA sequence: TGTGCCAGCTATCAGGTGGGCTACATGAACACTGAAGCTTTCTTT. Using reference TRBV28 and TRBJ1-1 for the parts outside the CDR3, the full variable domain is DVKVTQSSRYLVKRTGEKVFLECVQDMDHENMFWYRQDPGLGLRLIYFSYDVKMKEKGDIPEGYSVSREKKERFSLILESASTNQTSMYLCASYQVGYMNTEAFFGQGTRLTVV.

V gene TRBV9 combines with J gene TRBJ2-1, with D unclear. Germline V gene data show CDR1 as SGDLS and CDR2 as YYNGEE. The CDR3 runs 12 residues. Trimming took 4 bases from V and 12 from J, leaving 14 bases between them. The CDR3 bases are TGTGCCAGCAGCCCAAGCTTCCGAGGGCAGTTCTTC. Encoded protein: CASSPSFRGQFF.

The gene calls are TRBV6-1 and TRBJ1-5, with D possibly matching TRBD1 (6 bases). The CDR3 runs to 16 residues. Germline assignment: CDR1 MNHNS and CDR2 SASEGT. Trimming shortened V by 3 bases and J by 2 bases, and 14 bases separated the two germline ends. The CDR3 protein is CASSETTGLRNQPQHF. CDR3 DNA: TGTGCCAGCAGTGAGACGACAGGCCTACGCAATCAGCCCCAGCATTTT.

This sequence joins TRBV7-3 and TRBJ1-1; D remains unclear. The V and J ends lost 3 bases and 4 bases respectively, with 12 bases between them. Germline values: CDR1 SGHTA, CDR2 FQGTGA. The CDR3 length is 14 residues. CDR3 DNA: TGTGCCAGCAGCTTTAATGTAGGGAGCACTGAAGCTTTCTTT. It is translated as CASSFNVGSTEAFF. Looking up the rest from reference TRBV7-3 and TRBJ1-1 gives the full variable domain: GAGVSQTPSNKVTEKGKYVELRCDPISGHTALYWYRQSLGQGPEFLIYFQGTGAADDSGLPNDRFFAVRPEGSVSTLKIQRTERGDSAVYLCASSFNVGSTEAFFGQGTRLTVV.

This clone showed up just once. The V gene is TRBV7-2, the J gene TRBJ2-7; no reliable D call. The CDR3 totals 15 residues. V was clipped by 5 bases and J by 3 bases, with 17 bases between them. In germline, CDR1 is SGHTA, CDR2 FQGNSA. CDR3 in DNA: TGTGCCAGCAGCATAACAGCCCGTGGCGTCTACGAGCAGTACTTC. This translates into CASSITARGVYEQYF.

CDR3 amino acids: CSVVDRGLGETQYF. CDR3 coding DNA: TGCAGCGTCGTCGACAGGGGGCTTGGGGAGACCCAGTACTTC. This chain uses TRBV29-1 with TRBJ2-5, with 10 positions matching TRBD1. The ends lost 6 bases at V and 5 bases at J; junction bases unmatched: 9. The CDR3 is 14 residues long. Germline V gives CDR1 SQVTM, CDR2 ANQGSEA.

This clone has just a few counts. V is TRBV28 and J is TRBJ2-2, with 8 bases identical to TRBD2. This CDR3 is built from 14 residues. Trimming at V came to 7 bases and at J to 6 bases, leaving 7 bases not matched to a gene. Germline loops: CDR1 MDHEN, CDR2 SYDVKM. CDR3 sequence reads: CASTSGGLPGELFF. The CDR3 region has the DNA TGTGCCAGCACATCGGGGGGGCTTCCCGGGGAGCTGTTTTTT.

The J gene is TRBJ1-2, the V gene TRBV28, with D perhaps TRBD1 (5 bases). Per germline, CDR1 MDHEN and CDR2 SYDVKM. The CDR3 has 15 residues. V was clipped by 8 bases and J by 1 base, with 17 bases between them. CDR3 in DNA: TGTGCCAGCCTCGGGACGGGAGGCGGTAACTATGGCTACACCTTC. This codes for CASLGTGGGNYGYTF.

There are a few counts of this clone. At one boundary the junction diverges from the germline segment, which might be a read error. J is TRBJ1-5 and V is TRBV6-6; D possibly corresponds to TRBD1 (5 bases). In germline, CDR1 is MNHNY, CDR2 SVGAGI (reference sequence). The CDR3 contains 15 residues. The CDR3 spells CASSFTTAYNHPQHF. The CDR3 nucleotides are TGTGCCAGCAGTTTTACGACAGCGTACAATCATCCCCAGCATTTT.

The chain has TRBV7-9 and TRBJ1-1; 12 bases match TRBD1. J lost 6 bases, V lost 2 bases, and 4 bases had no gene match. CDR1 and CDR2 from the germline V gene are SEHNR and FQNEAQ (reference sequence). CDR3 length: 15 amino acids. The CDR3 spells CASSLFGTGGSEAFF. As DNA, the CDR3 is TGTGCCAGCAGCTTATTCGGGACAGGGGGCTCTGAAGCTTTCTTT.

The chain links TRBV7-2 to TRBJ2-7, with 12 bases lining up with TRBD1. The germline gives CDR1 SGHTA, CDR2 FQGNSA. CDR3 length equals 17 residues. The trim removed 5 bases at V and 3 bases at J, leaving 11 bases unmatched. This CDR3 reads CASSPNRGQGAFYEQYF. In DNA form, the CDR3 reads TGTGCCAGCAGCCCAAATAGGGGACAGGGGGCTTTCTACGAGCAGTACTTC. Using reference TRBV7-2 and TRBJ2-7 for the parts outside the CDR3, the full variable domain is GAGVSQSPSNKVTEKGKDVELRCDPISGHTALYWYRQSLGQGLEFLIYFQGNSAPDKSGLPSDRFSAERTGGSVSTLTIQRTQQEDSAVYLCASSPNRGQGAFYEQYFGPGTRLTVT.

The V call is TRBV6-1, the J call TRBJ2-1, with a weak D call TRBD1 (6 bases). V dropped 4 bases and J dropped 3 bases, with 13 bases sitting between them. The CDR3 length is 15 residues. CDR1 is MNHNS, CDR2 SASEGT, per germline. The CDR3 DNA follows: TGTGCCAGCAGTGTCCCAGGGGCGGACTACAATGAGCAGTTCTTC. Its protein product is CASSVPGADYNEQFF.

The table lists this clone with a few counts. The chain combines TRBV11-1 with TRBJ2-5, with D possibly TRBD1 on 6 matching bases. The CDR3 spans 14 residues. Germline CDR1 reads SGHAT; CDR2 reads FQDESV (reference sequence). The ends were cut back, 5 bases at V and 2 bases at J, with 12 bases in the middle. CDR3 in amino acids: CASSPRTAQETQYF. CDR3 sequence (DNA): TGTGCCAGCAGCCCGCGGACAGCACAAGAGACCCAGTACTTC. Looking up the rest from reference TRBV11-1 and TRBJ2-5 gives the full variable domain: EAEVAQSPRYKITEKSQAVAFWCDPISGHATLYWYRQILGQGPELLVQFQDESVVDDSQLPKDRFSAERLKGVDSTLKIQPAELGDSAMYLCASSPRTAQETQYFGPGTRLLVL.

A single count supports this clone. J is TRBJ2-7 and V is TRBV27, with TRBD1 matching 9 bases. With 8 bases clipped from V and 4 bases from J, the junction kept 12 bases outside the gene matches. In germline, CDR1 is MNHEY, CDR2 SMNVEV (reference sequence). This CDR3 has 15 amino acids. The CDR3 DNA reads as TGTGCCAGCGGGCCCGGGGACAGGGATTCTTACGAGCAGTACTTC. Amino acids: CASGPGDRDSYEQYF.

The CDR3 nucleotides are TGTGCCAGCAGCCTAGGGGGTGCCCTCTATGGCTACACCTTC. Translating it yields CASSLGGALYGYTF. The chain has TRBV5-5 and TRBJ1-2, with D maybe TRBD1 (6 bases). Germline CDR1 SGHKS, CDR2 YYEKEE (reference sequence). This CDR3 is built from 14 residues. Trimming pared 4 bases from V and 4 bases from J, leaving 14 bases between.